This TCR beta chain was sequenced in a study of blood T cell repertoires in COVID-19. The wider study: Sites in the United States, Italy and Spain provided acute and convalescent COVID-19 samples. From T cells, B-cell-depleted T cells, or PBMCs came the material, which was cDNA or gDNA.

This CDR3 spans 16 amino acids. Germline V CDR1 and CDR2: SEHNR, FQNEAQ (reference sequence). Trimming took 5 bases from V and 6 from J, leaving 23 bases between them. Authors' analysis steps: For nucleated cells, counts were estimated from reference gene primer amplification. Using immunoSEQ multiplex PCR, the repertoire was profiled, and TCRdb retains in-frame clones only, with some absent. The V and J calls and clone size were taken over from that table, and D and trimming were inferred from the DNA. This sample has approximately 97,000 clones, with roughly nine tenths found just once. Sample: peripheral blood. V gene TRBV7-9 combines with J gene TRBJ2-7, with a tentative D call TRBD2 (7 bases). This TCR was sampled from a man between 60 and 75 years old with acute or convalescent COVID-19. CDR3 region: CASSHAGGTGTLEQYF. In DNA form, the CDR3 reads TGTGCCAGCAGCCACGCCGGGGGGACGGGGACACTCGAGCAGTACTTC.